This T cell receptor (beta chain) was obtained from a study of fetal regulatory T cell absence and autoimmunity. Study-wide context: Exocrine pancreas autoimmunity occurred in IPEX patients lacking clinical diabetes.

The protocol was immunoSEQ multiplex PCR, while the TCRdb copy is restricted to in-frame clones and leaves out a portion. The sample consists of some 50,000 clones, about four fifths of them appearing once. The CDR3 is made up of 13 amino acids. Germline CDR1 reads MNHEY; CDR2 reads SMNVEV (reference sequence). Trimming took off 8 bases at V and 1 base at J, with 11 bases between the two ends. This chain links TRBV27 with TRBJ1-1; D is ambiguous. The sample comprised cord blood. This receptor was taken from a newborn boy with IPEX syndrome. The CDR3: CASWRRGNTEAFF. In DNA, the CDR3 is TGTGCCAGCTGGCGCCGGGGGAACACTGAAGCTTTCTTT.